This is a list of T cell receptor beta chains from one sample in a study of HIV-infected patients and healthy controls. Each CDR3 protein gets one entry after TCRdb re-called the 5' RACE reads with MiXCR. The sample includes around 7,400 distinct CDR3 sequences, roughly 9.9% of them seen just once. The sequenced sample was blood, obtained before antiretroviral therapy. These receptors all come from an adult with HIV infection. Each CDR3 is given with its conserved first and last residue. A D gene is named only where the DNA matches it firmly. Rows may omit the clone size; those that give it use once, few, many or a size class.

clone size: many
J gene: TRBJ2-7
D gene: TRBD2
V gene: TRBV6-2/TRBV6-3
CDR3 protein: CASSPGTSGFYEQYF
CDR3 DNA: TGTGCCAGCAGCCCTGGGACTAGCGGGTTCTACGAGCAGTACTTC

clone size: few
J gene: TRBJ2-2
D gene: -
V gene: TRBV7-3
CDR3 protein: CASSDINTGELFF
CDR3 DNA: TGTGCCAGCAGTGATATTAACACCGGGGAGCTGTTTTTT

clone size: many
J gene: TRBJ1-1
D gene: -
V gene: TRBV27
CDR3 protein: CASSSPSDTEAFF
CDR3 DNA: TGTGCCAGCAGTTCCCCGAGTGACACTGAAGCTTTCTTT

clone size: medium-sized
J gene: TRBJ2-1
D gene: -
V gene: TRBV7-6
CDR3 protein: CASSSRRGDPSYNEQFF
CDR3 DNA: TGTGCCAGCAGCTCCCGCAGGGGCGATCCCTCCTACAATGAGCAGTTCTTC

clone size: medium-sized
J gene: TRBJ2-7
D gene: -
V gene: TRBV28
CDR3 protein: CASSLSEGDSGRYEQYF
CDR3 DNA: TGTGCCAGCAGCCTTTCCGAAGGTGACTCGGGCAGATACGAGCAGTACTTC

clone size: medium-sized
J gene: TRBJ2-1
D gene: TRBD2
V gene: TRBV19
CDR3 protein: CASSRTSGPNEQFF
CDR3 DNA: TGTGCCAGTAGCCGGACTAGCGGCCCCAATGAGCAGTTCTTC

clone size: few
J gene: TRBJ2-7
D gene: -
V gene: TRBV20-1
CDR3 protein: CSAPGAHYSEQYF
CDR3 DNA: TGCAGTGCTCCGGGGGCCCACTATAGCGAGCAGTACTTC

clone size: many
J gene: TRBJ2-1
D gene: -
V gene: TRBV6-2/TRBV6-3
CDR3 protein: CASSYGSVGLRNEQFF
CDR3 DNA: TGTGCCAGCAGTTACGGGAGCGTTGGGTTGAGGAATGAGCAGTTCTTC

clone size: many
J gene: TRBJ1-1
D gene: TRBD1
V gene: TRBV30
CDR3 protein: CAWNRGGGTEAFF
CDR3 DNA: TGTGCCTGGAACAGGGGGGGGGGCACTGAAGCTTTCTTT

clone size: many
J gene: TRBJ2-3
D gene: -
V gene: TRBV10-3
CDR3 protein: CATQETDTQYF
CDR3 DNA: TGTGCCACCCAAGAAACCGATACGCAGTATTTT

clone size: medium-sized
J gene: TRBJ2-7
D gene: TRBD1
V gene: TRBV5-1
CDR3 protein: CASRTDPGQGSYEQYF
CDR3 DNA: TGCGCCAGCAGGACCGACCCGGGACAGGGTTCCTACGAGCAGTACTTC

clone size: many
J gene: TRBJ2-1
D gene: TRBD2
V gene: TRBV19
CDR3 protein: CASYGGGGYNEQFF
CDR3 DNA: TGTGCCAGTTATGGGGGGGGGGGCTACAATGAGCAGTTCTTC

clone size: -
J gene: TRBJ2-5
D gene: -
V gene: TRBV11-2
CDR3 protein: CASSFRRGHAGAQYF
CDR3 DNA: TGTGCCAGCAGCTTCCGGCGGGGGCACGCTGGGGCCCAGTACTTC

clone size: medium-sized
J gene: TRBJ1-5
D gene: -
V gene: TRBV5-1
CDR3 protein: CASSLAADQPQHF
CDR3 DNA: TGCGCCAGCAGCTTGGCGGCAGATCAGCCCCAGCATTTT

clone size: many
J gene: TRBJ2-1
D gene: TRBD2
V gene: TRBV7-3
CDR3 protein: CASSLSGEIAEQFF
CDR3 DNA: TGTGCCAGCAGTCTGAGCGGGGAGATAGCTGAGCAGTTCTTC

clone size: -
J gene: TRBJ1-1
D gene: -
V gene: TRBV5-4
CDR3 protein: CASSLAGAMNTEAFF
CDR3 DNA: TGTGCCAGCAGCTTGGCCGGGGCCATGAACACTGAAGCTTTCTTT

clone size: many
J gene: TRBJ2-2
D gene: TRBD1
V gene: TRBV28
CDR3 protein: CASSSPPGQGSGELFF
CDR3 DNA: TGTGCCAGCAGTTCCCCACCGGGACAGGGATCCGGGGAGCTGTTTTTT